One sample yielded the 10 T cell receptor beta chains listed below, sequenced in a study of blood T cell repertoires in COVID-19. Only in-frame clones appear in the TCRdb table, and some are missing; sequencing was by immunoSEQ multiplex PCR. The repertoire holds roughly 180,000 clones, with about 76% as singletons. The sample comprised peripheral blood. Receptors were obtained from a woman between 50 and 59 years old with active or convalescent COVID-19.

The V gene is TRBV9, the J gene TRBJ1-2; D is uncertain. Trimming pared 4 bases from V and 2 bases from J, leaving 12 bases between. The CDR3 totals 14 residues. Germline values: CDR1 SGDLS, CDR2 YYNGEE. CDR3 sequence (DNA): TGTGCCAGCAGCCCTCAAGGAGGAAACTATGGCTACACCTTC. This encodes CASSPQGGNYGYTF.

V is TRBV4-3 and J is TRBJ2-3; D ambiguous. The CDR3 is 13 amino acids. The germline CDR1 and CDR2 sequences are LGHNA and YSLEER. Trimming removed 4 bases from V and 5 bases from J, with 10 bases in between. CDR3 coding DNA: TGCGCCAGCAGCCGCCAGCCGGGAGATACGCAGTATTTT. Its protein is CASSRQPGDTQYF.

J is TRBJ1-2 and V is TRBV19; 11 bases align to TRBD1. Looked up from germline, CDR1 is LNHDA and CDR2 is SQIVND (reference sequence). The CDR3 length is 17 residues. The V segment lost 2 bases and the J segment 7 bases; nucleotides outside the gene matches: 12. The CDR3 DNA follows: TGTGCCAGTAGTATACCACGGCCCGGACAGGGGGCTTTTGGCTACACCTTC. This encodes CASSIPRPGQGAFGYTF. Filled out from reference TRBV19 and TRBJ1-2, the complete variable domain reads DGGITQSPKYLFRKEGQNVTLSCEQNLNHDAMYWYRQDPGQGLRLIYYSQIVNDFQKGDIAEGYSVSREKKESFPLTVTSAQKNPTAFYLCASSIPRPGQGAFGYTFGSGTRLTVV.

The chain couples TRBV25-1 to TRBJ2-7; 12 bases are a match to TRBD1. The germline gives CDR1 MGHDK, CDR2 SYGVNS. The CDR3 extends over 16 amino acids. Trimming removed 1 base from V and 8 bases from J; junction bases left unmatched: 9. CDR3 in amino acids: CASSEFPGTGGAKQYF. CDR3 DNA: TGTGCCAGCAGTGAATTCCCCGGGACAGGGGGCGCGAAGCAGTACTTC.

This clone came up a few times. The V call is TRBV11-2, the J call TRBJ2-2; TRBD2 agrees at 8 bases. There are 17 residues in the CDR3. Losses at the gene ends were 5 bases for V and 0 bases for J; bases not matched to a gene: 8. Per the germline V gene, CDR1 is SGHAT and CDR2 is FQNNGV. CDR3 loop: CASSLSTSGANTGELFF. The CDR3 DNA reads as TGTGCCAGCAGCCTAAGCACTAGCGGCGCGAACACCGGGGAGCTGTTTTTT.

The chain employs TRBV19 and TRBJ2-7; tentatively, D is TRBD2 (5 bases). V was shortened by 5 bases and J by 3 bases, with 14 bases between the two germline ends. From germline, CDR1 is LNHDA and CDR2 SQIVND (reference sequence). The CDR3 runs to 14 residues. For the CDR3, the DNA is TGTGCCAGTAGTTCCGCACAGCGGCACTACGAGCAGTACTTC. It translates to CASSSAQRHYEQYF.

This sequence joins TRBV9 and TRBJ2-7; 11 positions agree with TRBD2. The CDR3 contains 15 residues. Germline V gene data show CDR1 as SGDLS and CDR2 as YYNGEE. The junction had 3 bases not matched to a gene; V was cut back by 0 bases and J by 4 bases. For the CDR3, the DNA is TGTGCCAGCAGCGTAGACGGGACTAGCGGTTACGAGCAGTACTTC. Translated, it gives CASSVDGTSGYEQYF.

CDR3 coding DNA: TGTGCCAGCAGCTACGGGACTAGCATCGAGCAGTACTTC. Its translation is CASSYGTSIEQYF. The chain has TRBV5-5 and TRBJ2-7; 9 nucleotides align to TRBD2. The J segment lost 6 bases and the V segment lost 3 bases, leaving 4 bases of the junction unmatched. From germline, CDR1 is SGHKS and CDR2 YYEKEE (reference sequence). The CDR3 runs to 13 residues.

This clone turned up a few times. This chain joins TRBV3-1 (or the pseudogene TRBV3-2) and TRBJ2-7; weak D call: TRBD2 (5 bases). Per the germline V gene, CDR1 is LGHDT and CDR2 is YNNKEL (reference sequence). Trimming removed 1 base from V and 3 bases from J, with 13 bases in between. This CDR3 has 15 residues. This CDR3 is CASSQVSGLFYEQYF. The CDR3 DNA sequence: TGTGCCAGCAGCCAAGTCTCCGGACTTTTCTACGAGCAGTACTTC.

The chain recombines TRBV7-8 with TRBJ1-2, with TRBD1 matching 7 bases. CDR3 length: 15 amino acids. Losses at the gene ends were 3 bases for V and 8 bases for J; bases not matched to a gene: 12. Germline CDR1 and CDR2: SGHVS and FQNEAQ. CDR3 nucleotides: TGTGCCAGCAGCTTGACAGGGACCCCCACTCGGGGCTACACCTTC. This gives the protein CASSLTGTPTRGYTF.